These T cell receptor beta chains were read from a single sample in a study of OX40 agonist ivuxolimab in advanced cancers. Here immunoSEQ multiplex PCR was the method, and the copy in TCRdb shows in-frame clones only, minus some. The sample lists some 69,000 clones; 80% to 90% were seen once. The sample in question was CD4+ or CD8+ T cells sorted from blood, obtained in a trial of the OX40 agonist ivuxolimab. The receptors here all came from an adult with an advanced solid tumor such as melanoma, head and neck, liver or kidney cancer. Both conserved end residues are part of each CDR3. Fields, in order: CDR3 DNA, CDR3 protein, V gene, clone size, CDR3 length, J gene, D gene. A D gene is named only where the DNA matches it firmly. Only some rows state a clone size, as once, few, many or a class for expanded clones.

CDR3nt: TGCGCCAGCAGCTTGACGGGGGACGACTATGGCTACACCTTC
CDR3aa: CASSLTGDDYGYTF
v_gene: TRBV5-1
abundance: NA
len: 14
j_gene: TRBJ1-2
d_gene: NA

CDR3nt: TGTGCCAGCAGCTTATTGGGGACAGGGGGCGCCGGAAGTGGTGGCTACGAGCAGTACTTC
CDR3aa: CASSLLGTGGAGSGGYEQYF
v_gene: TRBV7-3
abundance: once
len: 20
j_gene: TRBJ2-7
d_gene: TRBD1

CDR3nt: TGTGCCAGCAGGCTAGGACAGGGATCGGACGAAAAACTGTTTTTT
CDR3aa: CASRLGQGSDEKLFF
v_gene: TRBV5-8
abundance: NA
len: 15
j_gene: TRBJ1-4
d_gene: TRBD1

CDR3nt: TGCGCCAGCAGCTTAAGTCTAGCGGGAGGCCAAGAGACCCAGTACTTC
CDR3aa: CASSLSLAGGQETQYF
v_gene: TRBV5-1
abundance: few
len: 16
j_gene: TRBJ2-5
d_gene: TRBD2

CDR3nt: TGTGCCAGCAGCACCGGGTGGAGAAACTATGGCTACACCTTC
CDR3aa: CASSTGWRNYGYTF
v_gene: TRBV7-2
abundance: NA
len: 14
j_gene: TRBJ1-2
d_gene: NA

CDR3nt: TGCAGCGTTGGGGACAGGAACTACGAGCAGTACTTC
CDR3aa: CSVGDRNYEQYF
v_gene: TRBV29-1
abundance: NA
len: 12
j_gene: TRBJ2-7
d_gene: TRBD1

CDR3nt: TGTGCCAGCAGCTTAGGAACGGCGAGACCTGAAGCTTTCTTT
CDR3aa: CASSLGTARPEAFF
v_gene: TRBV7-9
abundance: NA
len: 14
j_gene: TRBJ1-1
d_gene: NA

CDR3nt: TGCGCCAGCAGCTCCCCACTCGGCGCGAACACCGGGGAGCTGTTTTTT
CDR3aa: CASSSPLGANTGELFF
v_gene: TRBV5-1
abundance: NA
len: 16
j_gene: TRBJ2-2
d_gene: NA

CDR3nt: TGTGCCAGCACTTCCGGACTAGCGGGAGGGCCAGATACGCAGTATTTT
CDR3aa: CASTSGLAGGPDTQYF
v_gene: TRBV6-6
abundance: NA
len: 16
j_gene: TRBJ2-3
d_gene: TRBD2

CDR3nt: TGTGCCAGCAGCAGAGGACTAGCGGGAGGGCCTATCTACAATGAGCAGTTCTTC
CDR3aa: CASSRGLAGGPIYNEQFF
v_gene: TRBV21-1
abundance: NA
len: 18
j_gene: TRBJ2-1
d_gene: NA

CDR3nt: TGTGCCAGCAGCGCCGGGACCCTACTGTACAATGAGCAGTTCTTC
CDR3aa: CASSAGTLLYNEQFF
v_gene: TRBV9
abundance: NA
len: 15
j_gene: TRBJ2-1
d_gene: NA

CDR3nt: TGTGCCAGCAGTTTATTGGACAGGGGAATGAACACCGGGGAGCTGTTTTTT
CDR3aa: CASSLLDRGMNTGELFF
v_gene: TRBV28
abundance: NA
len: 17
j_gene: TRBJ2-2
d_gene: TRBD1

CDR3nt: TGTGCCAGCAGTTTCTCCGGGACAGCAGAAGCTTTCTTT
CDR3aa: CASSFSGTAEAFF
v_gene: TRBV6-5
abundance: NA
len: 13
j_gene: TRBJ1-1
d_gene: TRBD1

CDR3nt: TGTGCCAGCAGCCTTCGAGGCTCTGGGGCCAACGTCCTGACTTTC
CDR3aa: CASSLRGSGANVLTF
v_gene: TRBV6-5
abundance: NA
len: 15
j_gene: TRBJ2-6
d_gene: NA

CDR3nt: TGTGCCTGGAGCGCTGGGACGGGCCCTTCGGGCTATGGCTACACCTTC
CDR3aa: CAWSAGTGPSGYGYTF
v_gene: TRBV30
abundance: NA
len: 16
j_gene: TRBJ1-2
d_gene: NA

CDR3nt: TGTGCCAGCAGCTTAACCAGGGTAACTGATTCACCCCTCCACTTT
CDR3aa: CASSLTRVTDSPLHF
v_gene: TRBV6-1
abundance: NA
len: 15
j_gene: TRBJ1-6
d_gene: NA